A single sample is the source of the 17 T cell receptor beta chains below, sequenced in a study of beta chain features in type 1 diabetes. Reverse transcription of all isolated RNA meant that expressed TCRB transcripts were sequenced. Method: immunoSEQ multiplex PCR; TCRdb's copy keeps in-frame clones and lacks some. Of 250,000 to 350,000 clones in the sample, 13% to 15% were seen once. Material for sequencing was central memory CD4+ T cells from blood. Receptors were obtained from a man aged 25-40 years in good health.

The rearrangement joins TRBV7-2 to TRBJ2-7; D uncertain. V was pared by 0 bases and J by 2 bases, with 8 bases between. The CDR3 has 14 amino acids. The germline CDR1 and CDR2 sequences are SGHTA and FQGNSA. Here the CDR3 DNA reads TGTGCCAGCAGCTTAGCGGGATGGCCCTACGAGCAGTACGTC. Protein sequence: CASSLAGWPYEQYV.

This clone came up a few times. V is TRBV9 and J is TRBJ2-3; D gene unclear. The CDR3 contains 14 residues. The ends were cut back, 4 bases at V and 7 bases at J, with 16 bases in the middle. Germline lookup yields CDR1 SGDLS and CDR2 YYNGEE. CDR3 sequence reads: CASSPRSSGNTQYF. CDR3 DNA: TGTGCCAGCAGCCCTCGCTCATCAGGAAATACGCAGTATTTT.

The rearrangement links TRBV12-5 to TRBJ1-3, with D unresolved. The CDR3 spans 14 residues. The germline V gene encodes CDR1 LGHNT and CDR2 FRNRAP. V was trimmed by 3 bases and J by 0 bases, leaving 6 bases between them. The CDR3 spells CASGFRSSGNTIYF. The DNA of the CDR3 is TGTGCTAGTGGTTTTAGAAGCTCTGGAAACACCATATATTTT.

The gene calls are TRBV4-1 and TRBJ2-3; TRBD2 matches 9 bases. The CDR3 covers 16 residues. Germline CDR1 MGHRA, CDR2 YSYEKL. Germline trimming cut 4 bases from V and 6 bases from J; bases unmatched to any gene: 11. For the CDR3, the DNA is TGCGCCAGCAGCCTGACTAGCGGAGGTCTAGGGGATACGCAGTATTTT. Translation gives CASSLTSGGLGDTQYF.

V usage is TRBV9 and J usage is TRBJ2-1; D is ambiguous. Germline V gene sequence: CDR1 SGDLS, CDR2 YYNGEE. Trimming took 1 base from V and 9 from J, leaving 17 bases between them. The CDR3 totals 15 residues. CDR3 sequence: CASSVRPTLVGEQFF. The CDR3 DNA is TGTGCCAGCAGCGTACGTCCCACGCTAGTTGGTGAGCAGTTCTTC.

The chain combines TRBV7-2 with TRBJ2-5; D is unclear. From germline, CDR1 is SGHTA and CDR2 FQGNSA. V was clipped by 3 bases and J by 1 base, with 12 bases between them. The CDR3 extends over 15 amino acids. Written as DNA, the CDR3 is TGTGCCAGCAGCTTTGGGTCTGCCGTCCAAGAGACCCAGTACTTC. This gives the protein CASSFGSAVQETQYF.

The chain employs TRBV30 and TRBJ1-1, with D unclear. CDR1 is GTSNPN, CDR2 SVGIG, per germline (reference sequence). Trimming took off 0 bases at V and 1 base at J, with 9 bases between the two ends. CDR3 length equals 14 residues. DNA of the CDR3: TGTGCCTGGAGTGTACACGGGCCGAACACTGAAGCTTTCTTT. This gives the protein CAWSVHGPNTEAFF.

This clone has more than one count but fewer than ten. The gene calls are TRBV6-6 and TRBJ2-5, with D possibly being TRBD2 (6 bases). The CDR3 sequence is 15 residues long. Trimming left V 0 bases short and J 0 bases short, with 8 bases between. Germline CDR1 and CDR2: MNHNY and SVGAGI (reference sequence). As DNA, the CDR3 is TGTGCCAGCAGTTACTCGTGGGGGGACCAAGAGACCCAGTACTTC. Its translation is CASSYSWGDQETQYF.

CDR3 amino acids: CASSEPGLAGPGDTQYF. DNA for the CDR3: TGTGCCAGCAGTGAACCGGGACTAGCGGGACCTGGAGATACGCAGTATTTT. V gene TRBV21-1 combines with J gene TRBJ2-3; the table gives TRBD2 as D, unverified against the DNA. TRBV21-1 is reported as a pseudogene. The CDR3 runs 17 residues.

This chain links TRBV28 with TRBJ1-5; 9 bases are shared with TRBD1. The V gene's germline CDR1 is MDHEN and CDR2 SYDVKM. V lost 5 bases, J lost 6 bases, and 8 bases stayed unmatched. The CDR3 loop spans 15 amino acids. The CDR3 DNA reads TGTGCCAGCAGTCCCACCGGGACAGGGTCTCAGCCCCAGCATTTT. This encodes CASSPTGTGSQPQHF.

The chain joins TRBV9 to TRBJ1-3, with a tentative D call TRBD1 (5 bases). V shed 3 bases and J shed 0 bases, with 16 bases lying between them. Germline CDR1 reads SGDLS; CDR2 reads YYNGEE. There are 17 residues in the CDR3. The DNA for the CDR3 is TGTGCCAGCAGCGAAACCGGGACGCGGGTCTCTGGAAACACCATATATTTT. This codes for CASSETGTRVSGNTIYF.

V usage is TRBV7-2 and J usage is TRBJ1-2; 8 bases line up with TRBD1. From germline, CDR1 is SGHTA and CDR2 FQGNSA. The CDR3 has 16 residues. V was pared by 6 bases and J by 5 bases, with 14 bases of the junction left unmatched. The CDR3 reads CASSLQGGSPAYGYTF. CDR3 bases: TGTGCCAGCAGTTTACAGGGGGGCTCGCCCGCTTATGGCTACACCTTC. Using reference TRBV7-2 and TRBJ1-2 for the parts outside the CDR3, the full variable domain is GAGVSQSPSNKVTEKGKDVELRCDPISGHTALYWYRQSLGQGLEFLIYFQGNSAPDKSGLPSDRFSAERTGGSVSTLTIQRTQQEDSAVYLCASSLQGGSPAYGYTFGSGTRLTVV.

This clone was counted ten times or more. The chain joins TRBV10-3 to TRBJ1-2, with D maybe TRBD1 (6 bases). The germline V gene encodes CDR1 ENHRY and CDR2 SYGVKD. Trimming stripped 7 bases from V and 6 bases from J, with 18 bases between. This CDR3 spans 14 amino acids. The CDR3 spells CAITRTALSHGYTF. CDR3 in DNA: TGTGCCATCACTCGGACAGCACTGAGCCATGGCTACACCTTC.

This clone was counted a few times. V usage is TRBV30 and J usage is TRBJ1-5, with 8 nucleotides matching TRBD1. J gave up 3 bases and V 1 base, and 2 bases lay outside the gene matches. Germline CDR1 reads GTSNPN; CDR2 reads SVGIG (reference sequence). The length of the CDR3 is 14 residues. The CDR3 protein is CAWSGDRPNQPQHF. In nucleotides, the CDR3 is TGTGCCTGGAGTGGGGACAGGCCCAATCAGCCCCAGCATTTT.

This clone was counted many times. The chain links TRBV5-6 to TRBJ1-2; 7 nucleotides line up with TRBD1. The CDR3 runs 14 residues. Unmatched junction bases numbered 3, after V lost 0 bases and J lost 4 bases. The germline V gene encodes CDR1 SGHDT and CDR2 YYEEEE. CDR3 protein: CASSLDRDSYGYTF. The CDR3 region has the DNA TGTGCCAGCAGCTTGGACCGGGACAGCTATGGCTACACCTTC.

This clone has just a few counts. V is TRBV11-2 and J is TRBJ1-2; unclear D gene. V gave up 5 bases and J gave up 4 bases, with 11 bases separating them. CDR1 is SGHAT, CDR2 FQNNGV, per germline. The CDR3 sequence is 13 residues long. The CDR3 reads CASSPDFFYGYTF. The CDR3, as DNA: TGTGCCAGCAGCCCGGACTTTTTCTATGGCTACACCTTC.

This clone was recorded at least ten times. The CDR3 DNA is TGTGCCAGCAGCCCGAAGGAGAGCACAGATACGCAGTATTTT. Its protein product is CASSPKESTDTQYF. V gene TRBV5-4 combines with J gene TRBJ2-3, with D uncertain. Germline values: CDR1 SGHNT, CDR2 YYREEE (reference sequence). The V and J ends lost 4 bases and 0 bases respectively, with 9 bases between them. The CDR3 sequence is 14 residues long. The whole variable domain, filled in from reference TRBV5-4 and TRBJ2-3, reads ETGVTQSPTHLIKTRGQQVTLRCSSQSGHNTVSWYQQALGQGPQFIFQYYREEENGRGNFPPRFSGLQFPNYSSELNVNALELDDSALYLCASSPKESTDTQYFGPGTRLTVL.